Listed here are 19 T cell receptor beta chains from one sample, sequenced in a study of CD8+ T cells in alopecia areata. RNA extraction and reverse transcription yielded cDNA as sequencing template. Clones were read by immunoSEQ multiplex PCR, and TCRdb kept only the in-frame ones, dropping some. The table includes around 150,000 clones, 50% to 70% detected once. Described treatment: oral pan-JAK inhibitor, 5-10 mg twice daily. Here the sequenced sample was CD4+ T cells sorted from blood, taken at week 4, from a patient treated with tofacitinib. Receptor source: a human donor with alopecia areata.

This clone is a singleton in its sample. CDR3 in DNA: TGCAGCGTGGACGACGGGACTTATTATGGCTACACCTTC. It translates to CSVDDGTYYGYTF. The V and J genes are TRBV29-1 and TRBJ1-2; possibly TRBD1 for D (5 bases). Germline assignment: CDR1 SQVTM and CDR2 ANQGSEA. V was clipped by 6 bases and J by 5 bases, with 16 bases between them. The CDR3 runs 13 residues.

The chain joins TRBV30 to TRBJ2-6, with D perhaps TRBD2 (5 bases). Germline-derived CDR1 and CDR2 are GTSNPN and SVGIG (reference sequence). The length of the CDR3 is 16 residues. The ends were cut back, 8 bases at V and 0 bases at J, with 17 bases in the middle. The CDR3 region is CARGSNRVSGANVLTF. The DNA of the CDR3 is TGTGCCCGAGGGTCCAATAGGGTCTCTGGGGCCAACGTCCTGACTTTC.

The chain employs TRBV7-8 and TRBJ2-7; TRBD2 aligns across 8 bases. V lost 1 base to trimming and J lost 2 bases; unmatched junction nucleotides: 4. Per germline, CDR1 SGHVS and CDR2 FQNEAQ. There are 15 residues in the CDR3. In nucleotides, the CDR3 is TGTGCCAGCAGCTTAGAGCGGGGGCTCACCTACGAGCAGTACTTC. Its translation: CASSLERGLTYEQYF.

The chain combines TRBV29-1 with TRBJ1-1; no firm D call. Trimming cost V 4 bases and J 0 bases, with 12 bases left between them. This CDR3 is built from 14 residues. Germline lookup yields CDR1 SQVTM and CDR2 ANQGSEA. The CDR3 DNA reads TGCAGCGTTGCTTGGGAACCTATGAACACTGAAGCTTTCTTT. This gives the protein CSVAWEPMNTEAFF.

The J gene is TRBJ2-7, the V gene TRBV29-1; the D is unclear. The CDR3 extends over 13 amino acids. Germline V gene data show CDR1 as SQVTM and CDR2 as ANQGSEA. V lost 4 bases and J lost 0, with 10 bases in between. Here the CDR3 DNA reads TGCAGCGTTGCGCATTCTAGCTCCTACGAGCAGTACTTC. This translates into CSVAHSSSYEQYF.

This clone was observed a single time. This chain's CDR3 is CASSLYRQGTQYF. In nucleotides, the CDR3 is TGTGCCAGCAGCTTATACAGGCAGGGAACCCAGTACTTC. The rearrangement links TRBV13 to TRBJ2-5, with D possibly TRBD1 on 5 matching bases. The CDR3 contains 13 residues. The V gene's germline CDR1 is PRHDT and CDR2 FYEKMQ (reference sequence). V lost 2 bases, J lost 8 bases, and 12 bases lay in between.

The rearrangement joins TRBV29-1 to TRBJ2-7, with D possibly TRBD1 on 6 matching bases. Germline values: CDR1 SQVTM, CDR2 ANQGSEA. This CDR3 comprises 12 residues. CDR3 in amino acids: CSLQDSSYEQYF. CDR3 nucleotide sequence: TGCAGTCTTCAGGACAGTTCCTACGAGCAGTACTTC.

This clone was seen a handful of times. The gene calls are TRBV29-1 and TRBJ2-1; 11 bases line up with TRBD2. The V segment lost 4 bases and the J segment 7 bases; nucleotides outside the gene matches: 6. Germline CDR1 SQVTM, CDR2 ANQGSEA. This CDR3 region has 14 residues. Written as DNA, the CDR3 is TGCAGCGTTGGGATCGGACTAGCGGGTAATGAGCAGTTCTTC. Amino acids: CSVGIGLAGNEQFF.

This clone was seen just once. The chain employs TRBV13 and TRBJ1-6, with a tentative D call TRBD1 (6 bases). V was clipped by 0 bases and J by 7 bases, with 10 bases between them. CDR1 and CDR2 from the germline V gene are PRHDT and FYEKMQ (reference sequence). CDR3 length equals 15 residues. CDR3 bases: TGTGCCAGCAGCTTAGGGGGGGCGAAGAATTCACCCCTCCACTTT. This gives the protein CASSLGGAKNSPLHF.

Notes on this clone: The identical CDR3 is also encoded by other nucleotide sequences in the sample. This chain uses TRBV29-1 with TRBJ1-2; D gene ambiguous. Germline V gives CDR1 SQVTM, CDR2 ANQGSEA. V lost 3 bases, J lost 3 bases, and 8 bases lay in between. The CDR3 spans 12 residues. The DNA for the CDR3 is TGCAGCGTTGAGGAGGGTTACTATGGCTACACCTTC. Protein: CSVEEGYYGYTF.

Here the CDR3 DNA reads TGTGCCACCAGCAGAGATTCTGGACTAGCATACGAGCAGTACTTC. It translates to CATSRDSGLAYEQYF. This chain connects TRBV15 to TRBJ2-7; 8 bases align to TRBD2. This CDR3 is 15 amino acids long. Losses at the gene ends were 0 bases for V and 4 bases for J; bases not matched to a gene: 5. The germline CDR1 and CDR2 sequences are LNHNV and YYDKDF (reference sequence).

The J gene is TRBJ2-1, the V gene TRBV4-1; D gene unclear. The CDR3 is 17 residues long. Germline V lookup: CDR1 MGHRA, CDR2 YSYEKL. V was pared by 5 bases and J by 5 bases, with 22 bases between. The CDR3 loop is CASSYPSTTPLDNEQFF. CDR3 sequence (DNA): TGCGCCAGCAGCTACCCCTCGACGACCCCGTTGGACAATGAGCAGTTCTTC.

The genes are TRBV19 and TRBJ2-1; D unresolved. The ends were cut back, 5 bases at V and 0 bases at J, with 17 bases in the middle. Germline V CDR1 and CDR2: LNHDA, SQIVND (reference sequence). The CDR3 spans 17 residues. This CDR3 reads CASSLPNTASSYNEQFF. CDR3 sequence (DNA): TGTGCCAGTAGTCTACCGAACACGGCGAGCTCCTACAATGAGCAGTTCTTC.

The V call is TRBV4-3, the J call TRBJ2-5; D is tentatively TRBD1 or TRBD2 (6 bases each). CDR1 is LGHNA and CDR2 is YSLEER in the germline V gene. V was clipped by 3 bases and J by 4 bases, with 12 bases between them. This CDR3 has 14 residues. DNA of the CDR3: TGCGCCAGCAGCCAGGCCGGGGGCGCAGAGACCCAGTACTTC. Translation gives CASSQAGGAETQYF.

This clone was seen a few times. The chain combines TRBV9 with TRBJ2-7; weak D call: TRBD2 (6 bases). This CDR3 spans 16 amino acids. Trimming removed 0 bases at V and 2 bases at J, with 15 bases between. CDR1 and CDR2 from the germline V gene are SGDLS and YYNGEE. The CDR3 bases are TGTGCCAGCAGCGTAGGGGTGGGGGGAAAACCCTACGAGCAGTACTTC. It translates to CASSVGVGGKPYEQYF.

This clone turned up a few times. The rearrangement uses TRBV7-2 and TRBJ2-7; D perhaps matches TRBD2 (6 bases). Trimming removed 3 bases from V and 3 bases from J, with 12 bases in between. This CDR3 is 14 amino acids long. Germline V gene sequence: CDR1 SGHTA, CDR2 FQGNSA. CDR3 residues: CASSLAEGIYEQYF. CDR3 in DNA: TGTGCCAGCAGCTTGGCGGAGGGGATCTACGAGCAGTACTTC.

V usage is TRBV7-3 and J usage is TRBJ1-1; possible D gene TRBD1, 5 bases. V lost 5 bases and J 1 base, leaving 14 bases between the germline ends. The CDR3 length is 15 residues. Germline CDR1 and CDR2: SGHTA and FQGTGA. CDR3 amino acids: CASSRDRDRNTEAFF. The CDR3 nucleotides read TGTGCCAGCAGCCGGGATAGGGACCGGAACACTGAAGCTTTCTTT.

As for this clone: The sample carries other DNA sequences with the same CDR3. The rearrangement links TRBV29-1 to TRBJ1-1, with D possibly matching TRBD1 (5 bases). This CDR3 contains 13 residues. The germline gives CDR1 SQVTM, CDR2 ANQGSEA. V was pared by 4 bases and J by 0 bases, with 9 bases between. The CDR3 DNA reads TGCAGCGTTGCAGGGCGCCTGAACACTGAAGCTTTCTTT. It is translated as CSVAGRLNTEAFF.

The chain recombines TRBV7-8 with TRBJ2-4; 7 bases agree with TRBD1. There are 11 residues in the CDR3. Losses at the gene ends were 8 bases for V and 13 bases for J; bases not matched to a gene: 8. Germline V lookup: CDR1 SGHVS, CDR2 FQNEAQ. The CDR3, as DNA: TGTGCCAGCGGGACAGTGAACCTACAGTACTTC. The encoded protein is CASGTVNLQYF.